A selection of T cell receptor beta chains follows, all from one sample in a study of blood T cell repertoires in COVID-19. The data were produced by immunoSEQ multiplex PCR, yet TCRdb's version contains in-frame clones alone and is incomplete. The table shows 250,000 to 300,000 clones, with approximately 87% occurring only once. Sequenced input: peripheral blood. The receptors originated from a woman under 40 with COVID-19, enrolled during active disease. CDR3s include the opening cysteine and the closing phenylalanine or tryptophan. A D gene is named only where the DNA matches it firmly. Size tells how often a clone was seen (once, few, many) or the class of an expanded clone, and some rows leave it out.

clone size: -; V gene: TRBV4-2; D gene: -; J gene: TRBJ1-2; CDR3 protein: CASSQPLSNYGYTF; CDR3 DNA: TGTGCCAGCAGCCAACCCCTGTCTAACTATGGCTACACCTTC
clone size: -; V gene: TRBV3-1/TRBV3-2; D gene: TRBD2; J gene: TRBJ2-2; CDR3 protein: CASSQRTSGGTGELFF; CDR3 DNA: TGTGCCAGCAGCCAAAGGACTAGCGGCGGGACCGGGGAGCTGTTTTTT
clone size: -; V gene: TRBV25-1; D gene: -; J gene: TRBJ1-1; CDR3 protein: CASSEFNGGATEAFF; CDR3 DNA: TGTGCCAGCAGTGAGTTTAATGGGGGGGCCACTGAAGCTTTCTTT
clone size: few; V gene: TRBV6-5; D gene: -; J gene: TRBJ1-1; CDR3 protein: CASSYRQRTEAFF; CDR3 DNA: TGTGCCAGCAGTTACCGACAGCGCACTGAAGCTTTCTTT
clone size: -; V gene: TRBV3-1/TRBV3-2; D gene: TRBD2; J gene: TRBJ2-3; CDR3 protein: CASSQDIYGGGDTQYF; CDR3 DNA: TGTGCCAGCAGCCAAGATATTTACGGCGGGGGGGATACGCAGTATTTT
clone size: -; V gene: TRBV11-2; D gene: -; J gene: TRBJ1-1; CDR3 protein: CASSLGRRVPEAFF; CDR3 DNA: TGTGCCAGCAGCTTGGGGAGGAGGGTCCCTGAAGCTTTCTTT
clone size: -; V gene: TRBV12-5; D gene: TRBD1; J gene: TRBJ2-5; CDR3 protein: CASVRTGGEETQYF; CDR3 DNA: TGTGCTAGTGTCAGGACAGGGGGCGAGGAGACCCAGTACTTC
clone size: -; V gene: TRBV20-1; D gene: -; J gene: TRBJ2-4; CDR3 protein: CSASSRDPIPIQYF; CDR3 DNA: TGCAGTGCTAGTTCGAGGGATCCCATCCCCATTCAGTACTTC
clone size: -; V gene: TRBV7-6; D gene: -; J gene: TRBJ2-7; CDR3 protein: CASSLDPGSTSEQYF; CDR3 DNA: TGTGCCAGCAGCTTAGATCCGGGATCAACTAGTGAGCAGTACTTC
clone size: once; V gene: TRBV21-1; D gene: -; J gene: TRBJ2-7; CDR3 protein: CASSKVETGISYEQYF; CDR3 DNA: TGTGCCAGCAGCAAAGTAGAGACAGGGATATCCTACGAGCAGTACTTC
clone size: -; V gene: TRBV7-9; D gene: -; J gene: TRBJ1-1; CDR3 protein: CASTEGVGNTEAFF; CDR3 DNA: TGTGCCAGCACCGAGGGGGTTGGGAACACTGAAGCTTTCTTT
clone size: -; V gene: TRBV5-4; D gene: -; J gene: TRBJ1-1; CDR3 protein: CASTESPSRANTEAFF; CDR3 DNA: TGTGCCAGCACCGAAAGCCCTTCCCGCGCGAACACTGAAGCTTTCTTT
clone size: -; V gene: TRBV18; D gene: -; J gene: TRBJ2-4; CDR3 protein: CASSPAWAKLAKNIQYF; CDR3 DNA: TGTGCCAGCTCACCGGCGTGGGCCAAACTAGCCAAAAACATTCAGTACTTC
clone size: -; V gene: TRBV10-3; D gene: -; J gene: TRBJ1-6; CDR3 protein: CAISATDNSPLHF; CDR3 DNA: TGTGCCATCAGTGCTACTGATAATTCACCCCTCCACTTT
clone size: -; V gene: TRBV2; D gene: -; J gene: TRBJ2-7; CDR3 protein: CASTREAYEQYF; CDR3 DNA: TGTGCCAGCACGAGGGAGGCCTACGAGCAGTACTTC
clone size: once; V gene: TRBV27; D gene: -; J gene: TRBJ1-6; CDR3 protein: CASQDRKSSYNSPLHF; CDR3 DNA: TGTGCCAGCCAGGACAGAAAAAGCTCCTATAATTCACCCCTCCACTTT
clone size: -; V gene: TRBV7-8; D gene: -; J gene: TRBJ1-1; CDR3 protein: CASSREAGYTEAFF; CDR3 DNA: TGTGCCAGCAGCCGAGAAGCAGGGTACACTGAAGCTTTCTTT
clone size: -; V gene: TRBV14; D gene: -; J gene: TRBJ1-1; CDR3 protein: CASSLGGDEAFF; CDR3 DNA: TGTGCCAGCAGCCTCGGCGGGGATGAAGCTTTCTTT
clone size: few; V gene: TRBV2; D gene: -; J gene: TRBJ2-3; CDR3 protein: CASKGDGGHTDTQYF; CDR3 DNA: TGTGCCAGCAAGGGGGACGGGGGGCACACAGATACGCAGTATTTT
clone size: -; V gene: TRBV3-1/TRBV3-2; D gene: -; J gene: TRBJ2-1; CDR3 protein: CASSQAGGYEQFF; CDR3 DNA: TGTGCCAGCAGCCAAGCGGGGGGCTATGAGCAGTTCTTC
clone size: -; V gene: TRBV10-2; D gene: TRBD2; J gene: TRBJ2-2; CDR3 protein: CASGGLAGESTGELFF; CDR3 DNA: TGCGCCAGCGGGGGACTAGCGGGGGAATCCACCGGGGAGCTGTTTTTT
clone size: -; V gene: TRBV3-1/TRBV3-2; D gene: TRBD2; J gene: TRBJ2-7; CDR3 protein: CASSLRGGSEQYF; CDR3 DNA: TGTGCCAGCAGCCTAAGGGGAGGGTCCGAGCAGTACTTC
clone size: few; V gene: TRBV6-5; D gene: TRBD2; J gene: TRBJ2-2; CDR3 protein: CASSPGGGATGELFF; CDR3 DNA: TGTGCCAGCAGTCCGGGAGGAGGGGCTACCGGGGAGCTGTTTTTT
clone size: -; V gene: TRBV18; D gene: -; J gene: TRBJ1-1; CDR3 protein: CASSPMKGVVGITEAFF; CDR3 DNA: TGTGCCAGCTCACCAATGAAAGGGGTTGTGGGAATTACTGAAGCTTTCTTT
clone size: -; V gene: TRBV7-9; D gene: -; J gene: TRBJ2-5; CDR3 protein: CASSLAEGYQETQYF; CDR3 DNA: TGTGCCAGCAGCTTAGCGGAGGGGTACCAAGAGACCCAGTACTTC
clone size: -; V gene: TRBV10-2; D gene: TRBD2; J gene: TRBJ2-3; CDR3 protein: CASRVAGGRTDTQYF; CDR3 DNA: TGCGCCAGCAGGGTAGCGGGGGGGCGCACAGATACGCAGTATTTT
clone size: -; V gene: TRBV27; D gene: -; J gene: TRBJ2-7; CDR3 protein: CASSLFRGSHEQYF; CDR3 DNA: TGTGCCAGCAGTTTATTCAGGGGCAGCCACGAGCAGTACTTC